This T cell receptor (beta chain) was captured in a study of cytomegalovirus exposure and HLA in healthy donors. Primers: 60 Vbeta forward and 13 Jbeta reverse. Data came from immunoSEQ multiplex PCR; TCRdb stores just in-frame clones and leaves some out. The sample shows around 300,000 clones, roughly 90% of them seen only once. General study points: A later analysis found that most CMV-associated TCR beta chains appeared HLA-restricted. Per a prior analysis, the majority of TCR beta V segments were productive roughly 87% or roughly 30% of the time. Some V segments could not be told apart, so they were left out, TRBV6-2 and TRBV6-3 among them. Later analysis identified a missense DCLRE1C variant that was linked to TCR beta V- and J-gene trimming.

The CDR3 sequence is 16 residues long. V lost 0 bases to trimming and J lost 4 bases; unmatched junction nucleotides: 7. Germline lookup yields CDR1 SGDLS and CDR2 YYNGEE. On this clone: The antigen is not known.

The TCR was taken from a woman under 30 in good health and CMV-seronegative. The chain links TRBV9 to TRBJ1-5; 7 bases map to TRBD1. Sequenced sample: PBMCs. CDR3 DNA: TGTGCCAGCAGCGTAGGTGGGGACAGCTCTAATCAGCCCCAGCATTTT. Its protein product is CASSVGGDSSNQPQHF.